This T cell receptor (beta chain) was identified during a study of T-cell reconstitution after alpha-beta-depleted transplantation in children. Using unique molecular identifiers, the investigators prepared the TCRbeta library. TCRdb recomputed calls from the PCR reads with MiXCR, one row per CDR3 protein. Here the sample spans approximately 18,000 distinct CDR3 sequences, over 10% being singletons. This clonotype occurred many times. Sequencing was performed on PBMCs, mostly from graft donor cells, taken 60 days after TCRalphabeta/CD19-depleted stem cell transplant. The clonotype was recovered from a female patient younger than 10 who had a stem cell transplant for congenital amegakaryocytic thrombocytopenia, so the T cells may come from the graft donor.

The DNA of the CDR3 is TGCAGTGCTAGGATCTCACTAGCGAGACCACGAGATACGCAGTATTTT. Its protein product is CSARISLARPRDTQYF. V and J are TRBV20-1 and TRBJ2-3, with 7 bases identical to TRBD2. The germline gives CDR1 DFQATT, CDR2 SNEGSKA (reference sequence). This CDR3 contains 16 residues. V dropped 3 bases and J dropped 5; count of bases not matched to a gene: 14.